Below, 2 T cell receptor beta chains from the same sample are listed, as sequenced in a study of control samples from healthy donors and cancer patients. TCRdb's copy holds only in-frame clones and misses some; the assay was immunoSEQ multiplex PCR. The sample lists 130,000 to 150,000 clones, about nine tenths occurring once. The sequenced sample consisted of blood. The receptors come from a woman in her twenties or thirties in good health.

The rearrangement joins TRBV10-2 to TRBJ1-2; no clear D gene. Trimming took 0 bases from V and 8 from J, leaving 16 bases between them. From germline, CDR1 is WSHSY and CDR2 SAAADI. The CDR3 is 15 amino acids. CDR3 loop: CASSESGGSLGGYTF. Here the CDR3 DNA reads TGCGCCAGCAGTGAGTCGGGCGGCTCCCTCGGGGGCTACACCTTC.

CDR3 in DNA: TGCGCCAGCAGCTTCTCGGGGATGGATCAGCCCCAGCATTTT. Translation: CASSFSGMDQPQHF. This chain connects TRBV5-1 to TRBJ1-5; D unclear. Between the trimmed V and J ends, which lost 2 bases and 5 bases, there was a span of 11 bases. Germline lookup yields CDR1 SGHRS and CDR2 YFSETQ. The CDR3 extends over 14 amino acids. The full variable domain, rest sourced from reference TRBV5-1 and TRBJ1-5, is KAGVTQTPRYLIKTRGQQVTLSCSPISGHRSVSWYQQTPGQGLQFLFEYFSETQRNKGNFPGRFSGRQFSNSRSEMNVSTLELGDSALYLCASSFSGMDQPQHFGDGTRLSIL.